The 7 T cell receptor beta chains given below trace back to one sample, sequenced in a study of cytomegalovirus exposure and HLA in healthy donors. The PCR employed 60 Vbeta primers together with 13 Jbeta primers. Method: immunoSEQ multiplex PCR; TCRdb's copy keeps in-frame clones and lacks some. The sample includes some 130,000 clones, less than 85% of them seen just once. The sequenced sample consisted of PBMCs. These receptors originate from a man in his forties in good health and CMV-seronegative.

Worth noting for this clone: The junction does not match germline at one end; this may be a read error. The V call is TRBV7-2, the J call TRBJ2-3; perhaps TRBD2 as D (6 bases). Germline assignment: CDR1 SGHTA and CDR2 FQGNSA. CDR3 length equals 12 residues. Written as DNA, the CDR3 is TGTGCCAGCAGCCCCTCGTCGCAGGGAGGTAGTTTT. Amino acids: CASSPSSQGGSF. The variable domain in full, with the rest retrieved from reference TRBV7-2 and TRBJ2-3, is GAGVSQSPSNKVTEKGKDVELRCDPISGHTALYWYRQSLGQGLEFLIYFQGNSAPDKSGLPSDRFSAERTGGSVSTLTIQRTQQEDSAVYLCASSPSSQGGSFGPGTRLTVL.

A few counts support this clone. This chain links TRBV6-1 with TRBJ2-7, with 10 bases that match TRBD1. With V trimmed by 6 bases and J by 6 bases, 11 bases remained unmatched. The CDR3 is made up of 15 amino acids. Germline values: CDR1 MNHNS, CDR2 SASEGT. DNA of the CDR3: TGTGCCAGCAGCCAGCGAGGACAGGGGGTTCGCGAGCAGTACTTC. Translating it yields CASSQRGQGVREQYF.

The chain recombines TRBV28 with TRBJ2-5; 7 bases fit TRBD1. The CDR3 covers 15 residues. Per germline, CDR1 MDHEN and CDR2 SYDVKM. Trimming removed 4 bases from V and 4 bases from J; junction bases left unmatched: 9. The CDR3: CASSSPDRDGETQYF. In DNA form, the CDR3 reads TGTGCCAGCAGTTCCCCTGACAGGGATGGAGAGACCCAGTACTTC.

This chain links TRBV5-1 with TRBJ2-3; 8 bases align to TRBD2. The V gene's germline CDR1 is SGHRS and CDR2 YFSETQ. The CDR3 is made up of 16 amino acids. The J segment lost 1 base and the V segment lost 5 bases, leaving 9 bases of the junction unmatched. CDR3 DNA sequence: TGCGCCAGCAGAAAAACTAGCGGATCTGGCACAGATACGCAGTATTTT. Protein: CASRKTSGSGTDTQYF.

The rearrangement uses TRBV5-4 and TRBJ1-4; the D is unclear. The V end was cut by 7 bases, the J end by 0 bases, with 10 bases between. The CDR3 contains 14 residues. Germline CDR1 reads SGHNT; CDR2 reads YYREEE (reference sequence). The CDR3 region has the DNA TGTGCCAGCTCCCTGGGAGCAACTAATGAAAAACTGTTTTTT. Its translation: CASSLGATNEKLFF.

The chain carries TRBV7-3 and TRBJ2-7, with TRBD2 identical over 12 bases. Germline CDR1 SGHTA, CDR2 FQGTGA. The length of the CDR3 is 16 residues. The V segment lost 2 bases and the J segment 2 bases; nucleotides outside the gene matches: 4. The CDR3 region is CASSLCLAGGPYEQYF. For the CDR3, the DNA is TGTGCCAGCAGCTTATGCCTAGCGGGAGGGCCCTACGAGCAGTACTTC.

The chain employs TRBV28 and TRBJ2-5, with D possibly TRBD1 on 5 matching bases. The CDR3 length is 15 residues. Trimming stripped 1 base from V and 2 bases from J, with 11 bases between. Germline lookup yields CDR1 MDHEN and CDR2 SYDVKM. CDR3 residues: CASSLLGARQETQYF. CDR3 sequence (DNA): TGTGCCAGCAGTTTATTAGGGGCGAGGCAAGAGACCCAGTACTTC.